The clone carrying this T cell receptor beta chain was counted only a few times. Its matching antigen is unknown. TCRdb reanalysed the RT-PCR reads using MiXCR and keeps one entry per CDR3 protein. This sample carries roughly 500,000 distinct CDR3 sequences, less than 25% of them seen once, and the ten largest clones take approximately 3%. The V gene end was trimmed by 5 bases and the J gene end by 7 bases; junction bases not matched to a gene: 10. Germline V gene sequence: CDR1 MNHEY, CDR2 SMNVEV (reference sequence). The length of the CDR3 is 17 residues. The data are from a study of response to subunit inactivated influenza vaccine. Findings and caveats of the study: The authors suggested that every seasonal influenza vaccination recruits few new T cells.

This same sample was also part of a study on T cells expressing NK-cell markers. That report notes: UMIs were included in TCR beta cDNA generated by 5'RACE template switching.

The material sequenced was CD4+ T cells sorted from PBMCs, taken 11 to 12 days after vaccination. This TCR was sampled from a man between 50 and 59 years old who received an inactivated influenza vaccine. The chain uses TRBV27 and TRBJ2-1; the match to TRBD2 covers 14 bases. The CDR3 is CASSPRLAGGPINEQFF. The CDR3, as DNA: TGTGCCAGCAGTCCCCGACTAGCGGGGGGGCCAATAAATGAGCAGTTCTTC.